These 11 T cell receptor beta chains were sequenced from one sample in a study of PD-1 blockade in classical Hodgkin lymphoma. TCRdb's copy holds only in-frame clones and misses some; the assay was immunoSEQ multiplex PCR. The repertoire includes just over 25,000 clones, about nine tenths of them detected once, and roughly 2.5% sits in the top ten. Every patient relapsed after autologous stem cell transplantation, and brentuximab vedotin exposure varied. The sample here was peripheral blood mononuclear cells (PBMCs), taken at baseline. The receptors originated from a human donor with classical Hodgkin lymphoma.

The V and J genes are TRBV10-1 and TRBJ1-1; tentatively, D is TRBD1 (5 bases). The CDR3 runs to 16 residues. The V end was cut by 5 bases, the J end by 1 base, with 17 bases between. Germline V gene data show CDR1 as WNHNN and CDR2 as SYGVQD (reference sequence). The CDR3 protein is CASSHGPGGKNTEAFF. DNA of the CDR3: TGCGCCAGCAGTCATGGGCCCGGGGGTAAGAACACTGAAGCTTTCTTT.

CDR3 region: CASRPSKLNTEAFF. DNA of the CDR3: TGCGCCAGCAGACCTTCAAAGTTGAACACTGAAGCTTTCTTT. This chain connects TRBV5-1 to TRBJ1-1, with D unresolved. The germline V gene has CDR1 SGHRS and CDR2 YFSETQ. The CDR3 contains 14 residues. Trimming took off 5 bases at V and 0 bases at J, with 11 bases between the two ends.

The chain is built from TRBV13 and TRBJ1-2; 7 bases match TRBD1. This CDR3 spans 13 amino acids. Germline CDR1 and CDR2: PRHDT and FYEKMQ (reference sequence). V shed 5 bases and J 8 bases; nucleotides not matched to a gene: 8. The CDR3 nucleotides read TGTGCCAGCAGCAACCGACAGGGTGCGGGCTACACCTTC. Translation: CASSNRQGAGYTF.

Regarding this clone: This same CDR3 is encoded by further DNA sequences in the sample. J is TRBJ1-2 and V is TRBV7-9; 10 positions match TRBD1. J gave up 8 bases and V 4 bases, and 4 bases lay outside the gene matches. CDR1 and CDR2 from the germline V gene are SEHNR and FQNEAQ (reference sequence). The CDR3 has 13 amino acids. The DNA of the CDR3 is TGTGCCAGCAGCTCGGGACAGGGGAGCGGCTACACCTTC. Protein product: CASSSGQGSGYTF.

The chain joins TRBV18 to TRBJ2-2; 7 nucleotides line up with TRBD2. Germline loops: CDR1 KGHSH, CDR2 LQKENI. The CDR3 is 15 residues long. V gave up 6 bases and J gave up 3 bases; unmatched junction bases: 7. CDR3 sequence: CASSPASGYTGELFF. The CDR3 DNA is TGTGCCAGCTCCCCCGCTAGCGGCTACACCGGGGAGCTGTTTTTT.

CDR3 sequence (DNA): TGTGCCAGCAGCGTAGAAAGCCCGATCTACAATGAGCAGTTCTTC. This encodes CASSVESPIYNEQFF. The chain recombines TRBV9 with TRBJ2-1; D gene ambiguous. CDR3 length: 15 amino acids. Germline V gene lookup returns CDR1 SGDLS and CDR2 YYNGEE. Deletions cut 0 bases from V and 3 bases from J, with 10 bases between.

The chain combines TRBV7-8 with TRBJ1-5; D is unresolved. The V gene's germline CDR1 is SGHVS and CDR2 FQNEAQ. This CDR3 contains 14 residues. V was trimmed by 2 bases and J by 7 bases, leaving 12 bases between them. In nucleotides, the CDR3 is TGTGCCAGCAGCTTAATTGACTATGGACAGCCCCAGCATTTT. Its translation: CASSLIDYGQPQHF.

This clone was recorded a few times. The chain links TRBV30 to TRBJ2-4, with a weak D call TRBD2 (5 bases). The germline V and J ends were trimmed by 0 bases and 2 bases, with 11 bases remaining between them. Germline V gene data show CDR1 as GTSNPN and CDR2 as SVGIG (reference sequence). The CDR3 runs to 15 residues. CDR3 bases: TGTGCCTGGAGTGTGAGTCTCGGGACCAAAAACATTCAGTACTTC. This sequence encodes CAWSVSLGTKNIQYF. The full variable domain, rest sourced from reference TRBV30 and TRBJ2-4, is SQTIHQWPATLVQPVGSPLSLECTVEGTSNPNLYWYRQAAGRGLQLLFYSVGIGQISSEVPQNLSASRPQDRQFILSSKKLLLSDSGFYLCAWSVSLGTKNIQYFGAGTRLSVL.

The rearrangement joins TRBV7-2 to TRBJ2-7, with no clear D. The V gene's germline CDR1 is SGHTA and CDR2 FQGNSA. The CDR3 loop spans 11 amino acids. V shed 5 bases and J shed 3 bases, with 5 bases lying between them. As DNA, the CDR3 is TGTGCCAGCAGCCGATTCTACGAGCAGTACTTC. Translated, it gives CASSRFYEQYF.

This sequence joins TRBV29-1 and TRBJ2-3; the D gene is possibly TRBD1 (6 bases). Germline values: CDR1 SQVTM, CDR2 ANQGSEA. V lost 4 bases to trimming and J lost 2 bases, with 13 bases between them. This CDR3 is built from 14 residues. The CDR3 nucleotides are TGCAGCGTTGTATTTGGACAGATCACAGATACGCAGTATTTT. It encodes CSVVFGQITDTQYF.

V gene TRBV9 combines with J gene TRBJ1-1; D might be TRBD1 (6 bases). The CDR3 extends over 13 amino acids. Between the trimmed V and J ends, which lost 7 bases and 1 base, there was a span of 11 bases. The germline gives CDR1 SGDLS, CDR2 YYNGEE. The CDR3 sequence: CASAPGENTEAFF. In DNA, the CDR3 is TGTGCCAGCGCCCCAGGGGAGAACACTGAAGCTTTCTTT.